Listed below are T cell receptor beta chains from one sample, sequenced in a study of blood T cells in healthy people across ages. TCRdb passed the 5' RACE reads through MiXCR, listing each CDR3 protein once. The sample consists of fewer than 950,000 distinct CDR3 sequences, around 34% of them appearing once. Input material: blood. Receptors originate from a man aged 18-30 years in good health. Each CDR3 is given with its conserved first and last residue. The order of the fields is J gene, V gene, D gene, clone size, CDR3 DNA, CDR3 protein. The D gene is left open where the match is weak. Size is stated for part of the rows, as once, few or many counts, or as a class when the clone is expanded.

TRBJ2-5 | TRBV21-1 | . | . | TGTGCCAGCAGCAAACCTTTGCATGAGCAGTACTTC | CASSKPLHEQYF
TRBJ1-5 | TRBV4-1 | . | . | TGCGCCAGCAGCCCAGTCACCCACGGGACGAGGCAGCCCCAGCATTTT | CASSPVTHGTRQPQHF
TRBJ1-5 | TRBV7-8 | TRBD1 | few | TGTGCCAGCAGCACACAGGGGTTAAGTCAGCCCCAGCATTTT | CASSTQGLSQPQHF
TRBJ2-7 | TRBV6-2/TRBV6-3 | . | few | TGTGCCAGCAGTTACGCGACACAGAGGAACGAGCAGTACTTC | CASSYATQRNEQYF
TRBJ2-7 | TRBV5-1 | TRBD1 | . | TGCGCCAGCAGCTGGGGACAGGGGGTCGGGAGCTACGAGCAGTACTTC | CASSWGQGVGSYEQYF
TRBJ1-4 | TRBV20-1 | TRBD1 | once | TGCAGTGCTAGTGGACAGGTCAGAGCAACTAATGAAAAACTGTTTTTT | CSASGQVRATNEKLFF
TRBJ1-1 | TRBV5-1 | . | . | TGCGCCAGCAGCCCCCTTGCGGGGGTCCCTGAAGCTTTCTTT | CASSPLAGVPEAFF
TRBJ1-1 | TRBV6-6 | . | . | TGTGCCAGCAGCCGACCGCCGGCCTCCCCTGAAGCTTTCTTT | CASSRPPASPEAFF
TRBJ1-2 | TRBV12-3/TRBV12-4 | . | . | TGTGCCAGCGTACCGACTGCCGGCCTCGGGGGCTACACCTTC | CASVPTAGLGGYTF
TRBJ2-3 | TRBV20-1 | TRBD2 | few | TGCAGTGCTAGTGTGCGGGGGGGTTCGGATACGCAGTATTTT | CSASVRGGSDTQYF
TRBJ2-5 | TRBV10-3 | . | . | TGTGCCATCAGTGAATTTCGCCCGAGGGGCGAAACCCAGTACTTC | CAISEFRPRGETQYF
TRBJ2-1 | TRBV7-2 | . | few | TGTGCCAGCAGCTTAGAGCCAGGGGACTACAATGAGCAGTTCTTC | CASSLEPGDYNEQFF
TRBJ2-3 | TRBV29-1 | . | . | TGCAGCGTTTATAGACGGGGGTACACAGATACGCAGTATTTT | CSVYRRGYTDTQYF
TRBJ1-5 | TRBV7-3 | . | few | TGTGCCAGCAGCTTAACGGCGGATCAGCCCCAGCATTTT | CASSLTADQPQHF
TRBJ1-5 | TRBV12-3/TRBV12-4 | . | . | TGTGCCAGCATGGGGAGTTCGCGCAATCAGCCCCAGCATTTT | CASMGSSRNQPQHF
TRBJ2-5 | TRBV11-2 | . | . | TGTGCCAGCAGCGACCCCGGGAAGCGCCAAGGGACCCAGTACTTC | CASSDPGKRQGTQYF
TRBJ2-5 | TRBV27 | . | many | TGTGCCAGCAGTCCCGACGCTAGAAGTCAAGAGACCCAGTACTTC | CASSPDARSQETQYF
TRBJ1-2 | TRBV29-1 | . | many | TGCAGCGTTGAAGATTTTGGCAGGGGCTACACCTTC | CSVEDFGRGYTF
TRBJ1-2 | TRBV20-1 | TRBD1 | few | TGCAGTGCTGGGGGGGGGACAGGCCCTAAGGAAGATGGCTACACCTTC | CSAGGGTGPKEDGYTF
TRBJ2-3 | TRBV7-2 | TRBD2 | . | TGTGCCAGCAGCTTAGCGCCTAGCGGGGGGGCCAAGAGCACAGATGCGCAGTATTTT | CASSLAPSGGAKSTDAQYF
TRBJ2-5 | TRBV7-8 | . | . | TGTGCCAGCAGCTTAGTACGTCAGATCTACAATGAGCAGTACTTC | CASSLVRQIYNEQYF
TRBJ2-1 | TRBV6-1 | TRBD2 | . | TGTGCCAGCAGTGAACTAGCGGGCTCCTACAATGAGCAGTTCTTC | CASSELAGSYNEQFF
TRBJ1-5 | TRBV6-5 | . | many | TGTGCCAGCAGCCCCACTGTAGGGGATAGCAATCAGCCCCAGCATTTT | CASSPTVGDSNQPQHF
TRBJ1-2 | TRBV28 | . | . | TGTGCCAGCAGTGTTGGGGTTGTCTATGGCTACACCTTC | CASSVGVVYGYTF
TRBJ2-5 | TRBV2 | TRBD2 | . | TGTGCCAGCAGAGGAACTAGCGGGGGGCCCAGGGAGACCCAGGACTTC | CASRGTSGGPRETQDF
TRBJ1-2 | TRBV4-1 | . | . | TGCGCCAGCAGCCAAGGGTTGGGGACCGCGTATGGCTACACCTTC | CASSQGLGTAYGYTF
TRBJ1-4 | TRBV10-3 | TRBD1 | many | TGTGCCATCAGTGAGAGGGGGCTGGGTAATGAAAAACTGTTTTTT | CAISERGLGNEKLFF
TRBJ2-7 | TRBV7-2 | TRBD1 | . | TGTGCCAGCAGCTTAAGGCGGGACAGGGTCGACGAGCAGTACTTC | CASSLRRDRVDEQYF
TRBJ2-5 | TRBV7-2 | . | . | TGTGCCAGCAGCCCCCGTATCACTGTTCAAGAGACCCAGTACTTC | CASSPRITVQETQYF
TRBJ1-1 | TRBV6-5 | . | few | TGTGCCAGCGGCCGGGGTCTGAACACTGAAGCTTTCTTT | CASGRGLNTEAFF
TRBJ1-1 | TRBV4-3 | TRBD1 | . | TGCGCCAGCAGCCAAGATATAGGACAGGGGAGAGCTGGAGCTTTCTTT | CASSQDIGQGRAGAFF
TRBJ2-1 | TRBV27 | . | . | TGTGCCAGCAGTGTTGGTCCAGTAGATGAGCAGTTCTTC | CASSVGPVDEQFF
TRBJ1-1 | TRBV5-1 | . | few | TGCGCCAGCAGCTTGCCATCGAACACTGAAGCTTTCTTT | CASSLPSNTEAFF
TRBJ1-3 | TRBV21-1 | . | . | TGTGCCAGCATCCTCCCGGGCGGGGTCTCTGGAAACACCATATATTTT | CASILPGGVSGNTIYF
TRBJ1-1 | TRBV20-1 | TRBD1 | . | TGCAGTGCTAGTCGGACAGGGGGTAGGGCAAGGGAGGCTTTCTTT | CSASRTGGRAREAFF
TRBJ2-3 | TRBV7-2 | TRBD1 | few | TGTGCCAGCAGCTCTCAAGAAGGGGGCCTCACAGATACGCAGTATTTT | CASSSQEGGLTDTQYF
TRBJ2-3 | TRBV6-6 | . | . | TGTGCCAGCAGTTACCCTTCACGGGGCCGTAGCACAGGTACGCAGTATTTT | CASSYPSRGRSTGTQYF
TRBJ1-1 | TRBV7-9 | . | . | TGTGCCAGCAGCTTAAGAGTACACAAACCCACCTTGGACACTGAAGCTTTCTTT | CASSLRVHKPTLDTEAFF
TRBJ1-2 | TRBV27 | . | few | TGTGCCAGCGGCGACTATGGCTACACCTTC | CASGDYGYTF
TRBJ2-1 | TRBV15 | . | many | TGTGCCACCAGCCCTATATCCCTTCGGGGTAGCAATGAGCAGTTCTTC | CATSPISLRGSNEQFF
TRBJ1-4 | TRBV7-2 | TRBD1 | . | TGTGCCAGCAGTCACAGGGGATTAAACGAAAAACTGTTTTTT | CASSHRGLNEKLFF
TRBJ2-1 | TRBV5-1 | . | . | TGCGCCAGCAGCCCTTACGGAACGGATTACAATGAGCAGTTCTTC | CASSPYGTDYNEQFF
TRBJ1-3 | TRBV5-1 | . | . | TGCGCCAGCATGGACACCGTGTCGAACTCTGGAAACACCATATATTTT | CASMDTVSNSGNTIYF
TRBJ1-4 | TRBV25-1 | . | . | TGTGCCAGCGGTGAGAGCGGTAATGAAAAACTGTTTTTT | CASGESGNEKLFF
TRBJ2-1 | TRBV6-2/TRBV6-3 | . | few | TGTGCCAGCAGTTGGACCTATCGGTGGGCAGGGTTAGGGGAGCAGTTCTTC | CASSWTYRWAGLGEQFF
TRBJ1-6 | TRBV6-6 | . | few | TGTGCCAGCCAGGAGGCCGTGGGATCACCCCTCCACTTT | CASQEAVGSPLHF
TRBJ2-7 | TRBV7-9 | . | . | TGTGCCAGCATAGCAGGAATCGGCGAGCAGTACTTC | CASIAGIGEQYF
TRBJ2-3 | TRBV6-5 | . | many | TGTGCCAGCAGTTACGCACTAGAAAGCACAGATACGCAGTATTTT | CASSYALESTDTQYF
TRBJ2-1 | TRBV27 | . | . | TGTGCCAGCAGGACGGGGGTCAATGAGCAGTTCTTC | CASRTGVNEQFF
TRBJ1-2 | TRBV9 | TRBD1 | many | TGTGCCAGCACCCAGACAGGGGGCGATGGCTACACCTTC | CASTQTGGDGYTF
TRBJ2-2 | TRBV10-3 | TRBD2 | few | TGTGCCATCACGGGGGGCACCGGGGAGCTGTTTTTT | CAITGGTGELFF